This T cell receptor beta chain emerged from a study of blood T cell repertoires in COVID-19. Looked up from germline, CDR1 is LGHNA and CDR2 is YSLEER. This CDR3 region has 12 residues. The V and J ends lost 4 bases and 5 bases respectively, with 3 bases between them. Here immunoSEQ multiplex PCR was the method, and the copy in TCRdb shows in-frame clones only, minus some. Found here are under 250,000 clones, around 86% of them singletons; the top ten hold 5.5% to 6.5%. This clonotype originated in a woman aged 80 or over with COVID-19, enrolled during active disease. The specimen sequenced was peripheral blood. The V gene is TRBV4-3, the J gene TRBJ1-6; no clear D gene. CDR3 sequence (DNA): TGCGCCAGCAGCCTTAATAATTCACCCCTCCACTTT. Amino acid sequence: CASSLNNSPLHF.